This TCR beta chain appears in the sequencing data of a study of OX40 agonist ivuxolimab in advanced cancers. Study in general: At doses from 0.01 to 10 mg/kg, patients were given intravenous ivuxolimab every 2 weeks. Patients undergoing dose escalation presented with hepatocellular carcinoma, melanoma, renal cell or head and neck cancer.

As concerns this clone: Its antigen remains unknown.

Study-wide results and caveats: Near-lowest levels of clonal expansion characterized partial responders at 0.1-3.0 mg/kg.

Sequenced by immunoSEQ multiplex PCR; TCRdb stores in-frame clones only, minus some. The data show more than 40,000 clones, 91% seen once. The CDR3 sequence is 12 residues long. The germline CDR1 and CDR2 sequences are LNHDA and SQIVND (reference sequence). V was trimmed by 2 bases and J by 6 bases, leaving 5 bases between them. Sequenced here: CD4+ or CD8+ T cells sorted from blood, sampled in a trial of the OX40 agonist ivuxolimab. The TCR comes from an adult with an advanced solid tumor such as melanoma, head and neck, liver or kidney cancer. The rearrangement joins TRBV19 to TRBJ2-1; the D gene is possibly TRBD2 (5 bases). CDR3 coding DNA: TGTGCCAGTAGTATACTAGCCAATGAGCAGTTCTTC. As protein: CASSILANEQFF.